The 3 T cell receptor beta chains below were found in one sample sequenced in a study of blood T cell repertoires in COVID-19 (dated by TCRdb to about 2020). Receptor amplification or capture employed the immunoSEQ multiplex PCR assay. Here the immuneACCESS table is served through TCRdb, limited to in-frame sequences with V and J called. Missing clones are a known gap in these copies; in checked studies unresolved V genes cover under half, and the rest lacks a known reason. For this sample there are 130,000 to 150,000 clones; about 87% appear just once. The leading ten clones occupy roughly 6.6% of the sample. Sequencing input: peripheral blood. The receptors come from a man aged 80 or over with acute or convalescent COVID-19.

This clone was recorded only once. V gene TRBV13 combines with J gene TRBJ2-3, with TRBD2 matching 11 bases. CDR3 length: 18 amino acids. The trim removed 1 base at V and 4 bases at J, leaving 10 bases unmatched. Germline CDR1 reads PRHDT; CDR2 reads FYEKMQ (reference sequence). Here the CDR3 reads CASSLAAFSGRAADTQYF. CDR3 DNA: TGTGCCAGCAGCTTAGCCGCTTTTAGCGGGAGGGCCGCAGATACGCAGTATTTT. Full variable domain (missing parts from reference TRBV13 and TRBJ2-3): AAGVIQSPRHLIKEKRETATLKCYPIPRHDTVYWYQQGPGQDPQFLISFYEKMQSDKGSIPDRFSAQQFSDYHSELNMSSLELGDSALYFCASSLAAFSGRAADTQYFGPGTRLTVL.

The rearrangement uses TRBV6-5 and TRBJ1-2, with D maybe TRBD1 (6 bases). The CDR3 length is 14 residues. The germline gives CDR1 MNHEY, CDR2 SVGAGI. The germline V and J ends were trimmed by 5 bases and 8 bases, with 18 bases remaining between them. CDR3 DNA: TGTGCCAGCAGTCTCTGGGGGGGGCTGGGAGGCTACACCTTC. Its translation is CASSLWGGLGGYTF.

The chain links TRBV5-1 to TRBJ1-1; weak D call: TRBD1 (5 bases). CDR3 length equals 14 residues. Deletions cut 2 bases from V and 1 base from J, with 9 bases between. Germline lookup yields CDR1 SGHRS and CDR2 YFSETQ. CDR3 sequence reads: CASSLMQGNTEAFF. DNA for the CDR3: TGCGCCAGCAGCTTAATGCAGGGGAACACTGAAGCTTTCTTT.